This T cell receptor beta chain stems from a study of T-cell memory formation after mild COVID-19. Study context: Clustering of TCRs was largely donor specific.

The V end was cut by 6 bases, the J end by 0 bases, with 6 bases between. The CDR3 totals 12 residues. CDR1 and CDR2 from the germline V gene are KGHSH and LQKENI. This clonotype came up many times. 5'RACE with constant-segment primers built TCRalpha and TCRbeta cDNA libraries with UMIs. Using its own MiXCR run on the 5' RACE reads, TCRdb lists one record per CDR3 protein. Among 200,000 to 250,000 distinct CDR3 sequences listed, more than 8% were seen once. Sequenced: PBMCs or a T cell subset sorted from them (not recorded which). The source of this sequence is a man between 18 and 29 years old who had mild COVID-19 (a few samples of this study predate the infection). Cell type and time point are not known. The rearrangement joins TRBV18 to TRBJ2-7; the D is unclear. The CDR3 DNA is TGTGCCAGCTCGCCCAGCTCCTACGAGCAGTACGTC. Translation gives CASSPSSYEQYV.